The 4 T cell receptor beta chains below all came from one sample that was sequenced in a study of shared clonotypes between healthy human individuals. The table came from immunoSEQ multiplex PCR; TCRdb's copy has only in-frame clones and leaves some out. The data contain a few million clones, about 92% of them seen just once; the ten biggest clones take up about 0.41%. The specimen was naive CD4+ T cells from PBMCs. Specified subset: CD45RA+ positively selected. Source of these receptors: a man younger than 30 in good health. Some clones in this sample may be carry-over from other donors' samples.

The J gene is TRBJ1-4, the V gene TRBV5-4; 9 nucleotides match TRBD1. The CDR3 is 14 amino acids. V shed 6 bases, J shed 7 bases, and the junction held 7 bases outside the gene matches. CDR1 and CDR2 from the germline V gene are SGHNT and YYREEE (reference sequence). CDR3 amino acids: CASTLGGQGEKLFF. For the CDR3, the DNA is TGTGCCAGCACCCTAGGGGGACAGGGTGAAAAACTGTTTTTT.

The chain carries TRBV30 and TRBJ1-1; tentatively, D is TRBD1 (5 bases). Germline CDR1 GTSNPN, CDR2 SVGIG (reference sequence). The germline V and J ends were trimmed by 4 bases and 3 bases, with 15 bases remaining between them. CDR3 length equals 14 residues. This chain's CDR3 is CAWIYRGWDTEAFF. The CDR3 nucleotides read TGTGCCTGGATTTATAGGGGTTGGGACACTGAAGCTTTCTTT.

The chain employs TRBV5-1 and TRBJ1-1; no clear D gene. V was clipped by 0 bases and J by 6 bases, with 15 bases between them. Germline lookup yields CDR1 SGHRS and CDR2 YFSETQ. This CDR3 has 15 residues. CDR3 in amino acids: CASSLGTTLGAEAFF. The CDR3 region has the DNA TGCGCCAGCAGCTTGGGGACCACCCTCGGGGCTGAAGCTTTCTTT. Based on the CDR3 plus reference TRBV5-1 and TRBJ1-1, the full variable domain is KAGVTQTPRYLIKTRGQQVTLSCSPISGHRSVSWYQQTPGQGLQFLFEYFSETQRNKGNFPGRFSGRQFSNSRSEMNVSTLELGDSALYLCASSLGTTLGAEAFFGQGTRLTVV.

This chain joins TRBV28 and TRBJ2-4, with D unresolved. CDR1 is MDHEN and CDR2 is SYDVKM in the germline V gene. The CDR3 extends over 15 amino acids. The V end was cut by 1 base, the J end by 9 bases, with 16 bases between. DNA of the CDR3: TGTGCCAGCAGTTTATCCCGGGCAGGAGTGGGCATTCAGTACTTC. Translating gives CASSLSRAGVGIQYF. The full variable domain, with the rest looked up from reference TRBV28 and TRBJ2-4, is DVKVTQSSRYLVKRTGEKVFLECVQDMDHENMFWYRQDPGLGLRLIYFSYDVKMKEKGDIPEGYSVSREKKERFSLILESASTNQTSMYLCASSLSRAGVGIQYFGAGTRLSVL.